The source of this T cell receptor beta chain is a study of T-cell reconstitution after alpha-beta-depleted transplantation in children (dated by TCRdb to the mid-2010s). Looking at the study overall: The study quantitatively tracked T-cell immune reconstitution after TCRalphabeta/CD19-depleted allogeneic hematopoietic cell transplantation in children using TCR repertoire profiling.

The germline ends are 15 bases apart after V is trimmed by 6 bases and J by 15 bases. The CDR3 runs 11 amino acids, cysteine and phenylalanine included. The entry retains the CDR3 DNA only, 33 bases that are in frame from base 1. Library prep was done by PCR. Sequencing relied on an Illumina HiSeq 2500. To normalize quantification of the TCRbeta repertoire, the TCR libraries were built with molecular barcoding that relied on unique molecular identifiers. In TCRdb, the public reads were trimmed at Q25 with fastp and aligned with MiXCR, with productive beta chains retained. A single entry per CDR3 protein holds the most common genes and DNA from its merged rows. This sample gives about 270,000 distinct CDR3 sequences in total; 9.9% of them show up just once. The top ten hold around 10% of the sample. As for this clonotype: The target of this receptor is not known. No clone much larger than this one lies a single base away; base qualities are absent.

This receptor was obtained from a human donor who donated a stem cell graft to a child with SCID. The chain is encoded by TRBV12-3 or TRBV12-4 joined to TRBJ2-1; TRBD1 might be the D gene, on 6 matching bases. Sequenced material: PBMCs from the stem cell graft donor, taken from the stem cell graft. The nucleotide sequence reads TGTGCCAGCAGGTCCCAGGGGAGTGCGTTCTTC. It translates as CASRSQGSAFF.